One sample yielded the 29 T cell receptor beta chains listed below, sequenced in a study of glioma-infiltrating T cells. Amplification of TCR alpha and beta CDR3 regions from RNA used iRepertoire nested multiplex PCR. TCRdb ran MiXCR on the multiplex PCR reads and lists one entry per CDR3 protein. The table has around 120,000 distinct CDR3 sequences, more than 20% seen once. Sequencing was performed on glioma tissue, nonneoplastic brain tissue, or PBMCs (not recorded which). The receptors originated from a human donor with low-grade glioma or glioblastoma, undergoing nonglioma brain surgery, or in good health (not recorded which).

On this clonotype itself: A much larger clone is a single base away; this may be a read error. J is TRBJ2-1 and V is TRBV14; TRBD2 might be the D (5 bases). Germline V gives CDR1 SGHDN, CDR2 FVKESK. There are 15 residues in the CDR3. In DNA, the CDR3 is TGTGCCAGCAGCCAGGGTCCGCTAGCCCGCAATGAGCGGTTCTTC. Translation: CASSQGPLARNERFF.

The V and J genes are TRBV19 and TRBJ2-3, with D tentatively TRBD2 (5 bases). V lost 3 bases, J lost 0 bases, and 10 bases lay in between. CDR3 length: 15 residues. From germline, CDR1 is LNHDA and CDR2 SQIVND (reference sequence). The CDR3 DNA follows: TGTGCCAGTAGTATCTTAGTAGCGAGCACAGATACGCAGTATTTT. Amino acid sequence: CASSILVASTDTQYF.

The table lists this clonotype with many counts. The chain has TRBV28 and TRBJ2-1, with TRBD2 matching 10 bases. The V segment lost 6 bases and the J segment 0 bases; nucleotides outside the gene matches: 5. Germline CDR1 MDHEN, CDR2 SYDVKM. The CDR3 contains 16 residues. CDR3 DNA: TGTGCCAGCAGCTCACTAGCGGGAAGCTCCTACAATGAGCAGTTCTTC. Translating gives CASSSLAGSSYNEQFF.

Many counts were recorded for this clonotype. This rearrangement joins TRBV20-1 to TRBJ1-5, with TRBD1 as a possible D gene (6 bases). Trimming cost V 6 bases and J 2 bases, with 17 bases left between them. Germline CDR1 reads DFQATT; CDR2 reads SNEGSKA (reference sequence). The CDR3 contains 15 residues. For the CDR3, the DNA is TGCAGTGCCTGGGGAGGGGGGAGAGGCAATCAGCCCCAGCATTTT. It codes for CSAWGGGRGNQPQHF.

This clonotype was observed once. The chain recombines TRBV3-1 with TRBJ1-2, with D possibly being TRBD1 (5 bases). The CDR3 loop spans 15 amino acids. Trimming removed 4 bases from V and 2 bases from J, with 14 bases in between. Germline V lookup: CDR1 LGHDT, CDR2 YNNKEL (reference sequence). The CDR3 protein is CASSPNRKLNYGYTF. CDR3 nucleotide sequence: TGTGCCAGCAGCCCGAACAGGAAACTAAACTATGGCTACACCTTC. The variable domain in full, completed from reference TRBV3-1 and TRBJ1-2, reads DTAVSQTPKYLVTQMGNDKSIKCEQNLGHDTMYWYKQDSKKFLKIMFSYNNKELIINETVPNRFSPKSPDKAHLNLHINSLELGDSAVYFCASSPNRKLNYGYTFGSGTRLTVV.

This clonotype was observed at least ten times. V and J are TRBV6-1 and TRBJ1-1; D gene unclear. Germline CDR1 reads MNHNS; CDR2 reads SASEGT. Trimming removed 5 bases at V and 1 base at J, with 11 bases between. The CDR3 length is 14 residues. In DNA form, the CDR3 reads TGTGCCAGCAGTTTTCCGGCCTCGAACACTGAAGCTTTCTTT. This translates into CASSFPASNTEAFF.

This clonotype occurred once. V is TRBV12-3 or TRBV12-4 and J is TRBJ1-2; D may be TRBD1 (6 bases). The V end was cut by 6 bases, the J end by 0 bases, with 14 bases between. This CDR3 region has 15 residues. The CDR3 sequence is CASRNRQVPNYGYTF. The CDR3 DNA reads as TGTGCCAGCAGAAATCGACAGGTTCCTAACTATGGCTACACCTTC.

The chain recombines TRBV24-1 with TRBJ1-3; the D is unclear. Trimming removed 4 bases from V and 5 bases from J, with 8 bases in between. The CDR3 totals 13 residues. The germline CDR1 and CDR2 sequences are KGHDR and SFDVKD. The CDR3 nucleotides are TGTGCCACCAGTGACACTAGAAGAAACACCATATATTTT. Translating it yields CATSDTRRNTIYF.

This clonotype was detected a few times. The V and J genes are TRBV7-8 and TRBJ1-2, with D unclear. The CDR3 sequence is 13 residues long. The V end lost 1 base, the J end lost 8 bases, and 11 bases lay between the germline ends. From germline, CDR1 is SGHVS and CDR2 FQNEAQ. The CDR3 nucleotides read TGTGCCAGCAGCTTAGAGAGGTACTCCGGCTACACCTTC. Residues: CASSLERYSGYTF.

The chain couples TRBV20-1 to TRBJ1-2; D gene uncertain. Germline V gene data show CDR1 as DFQATT and CDR2 as SNEGSKA (reference sequence). CDR3 size: 12 residues. Trimming cost V 5 bases and J 1 base, with 8 bases left between them. As DNA, the CDR3 is TGCAGTGCTGGGAATAATAACTATGGCTACACCTTC. Protein product: CSAGNNNYGYTF.

Concerning this clonotype: The junction and the germline gene differ at one end; a read error may be behind it. The V and J genes are TRBV4-1 and TRBJ1-3, with D possibly TRBD1 on 5 matching bases. This CDR3 is built from 18 residues. Germline values: CDR1 MGHRA, CDR2 YSYEKL. CDR3 coding DNA: TGCGACAGCAGCCAAGGGTTCATCCGCGGGGGTAATGGAAACACCATATATTTT. Its protein is CDSSQGFIRGGNGNTIYF.

Points on this clonotype: Sequence at one end of the junction differs from germline and may be a read error. The J gene is TRBJ2-1, the V gene TRBV20-1; 8 nucleotides match TRBD2. Germline CDR1 DFQATT, CDR2 SNEGSKA (reference sequence). The CDR3 totals 14 residues. The CDR3 DNA reads as TGCATTGCTATGACCAGCGGGGGTGTCAATGAGCAGTTCTTC. It specifies CIAMTSGGVNEQFF.

Of note for this clonotype: This may stem from a read error, because a much larger clone lies one nucleotide away. The rearrangement uses TRBV15 and TRBJ1-5, with D possibly being TRBD1 (6 bases). Trimming took 1 base from V and 16 from J, leaving 17 bases between them. The CDR3 extends over 13 amino acids. CDR1 and CDR2 (germline): LNHNV, YYDKDF (reference sequence). The CDR3 spells CATSRAHDRPCHF. CDR3 DNA: TGTGCCACCAGCAGAGCCCACGACAGGCCTTGCCATTTT.

About this clonotype: An end of the junction differs from the germline gene, which may be a read error. The chain joins TRBV2 to TRBJ2-1; TRBD2 aligns across 13 bases. CDR1 is SNHLY and CDR2 is FYNNEI in the germline V gene. The CDR3 totals 15 residues. The CDR3: CASNPGLAGNNEQFF. CDR3 coding DNA: TGCGCCAGCAACCCGGGACTAGCGGGGAACAATGAGCAGTTCTTC.

V usage is TRBV28 and J usage is TRBJ2-3; D not resolved. Germline loops: CDR1 MDHEN, CDR2 SYDVKM. The CDR3 runs to 10 residues. Between the trimmed V and J ends, which lost 7 bases and 7 bases, there was a span of 6 bases. DNA of the CDR3: TGTGCCAGCAAAGCATATACGCAGTATTTT. It translates to CASKAYTQYF.

This clonotype was counted only a few times. The genes are TRBV24-1 and TRBJ1-1; D is unresolved. Germline V gene lookup returns CDR1 KGHDR and CDR2 SFDVKD. The CDR3 has 13 residues. The V end lost 5 bases, the J end lost 3 bases, and 9 bases lay between the germline ends. The CDR3 nucleotides read TGTGCCACCAGTGCTGTAGGAGACACTGAAGCTTTCTTT. The encoded protein is CATSAVGDTEAFF.

This clonotype was detected many times. The V and J genes are TRBV28 and TRBJ1-5; possibly TRBD1 for D (6 bases). Trimming took 3 bases from V and 2 from J, leaving 14 bases between them. This CDR3 is built from 16 residues. Germline CDR1 MDHEN, CDR2 SYDVKM. CDR3 region: CASSFRGQGGNQPQHF. The CDR3 nucleotides are TGTGCCAGCAGTTTCAGGGGACAAGGCGGCAATCAGCCCCAGCATTTT. The full variable domain, in which reference TRBV28 and TRBJ1-5 provide the parts outside the CDR3, is DVKVTQSSRYLVKRTGEKVFLECVQDMDHENMFWYRQDPGLGLRLIYFSYDVKMKEKGDIPEGYSVSREKKERFSLILESASTNQTSMYLCASSFRGQGGNQPQHFGDGTRLSIL.

V gene TRBV28 combines with J gene TRBJ2-5, with 7 positions matching TRBD1. CDR3 length: 11 residues. After removal of 6 bases from V and 5 bases from J, the junction contained 0 bases not matched to a gene. The germline gives CDR1 MDHEN, CDR2 SYDVKM. CDR3 sequence reads: CASRGQETQYF. CDR3 DNA: TGTGCCAGCAGGGGACAGGAGACCCAGTACTTC.

The genes are TRBV6-2 or TRBV6-3 and TRBJ1-3; D gene ambiguous. CDR1 is MNHEY and CDR2 is SVGEGT in the germline V gene. This CDR3 is built from 15 residues. Trimming stripped 0 bases from V and 0 bases from J, with 6 bases between. In DNA, the CDR3 is TGTGCCAGCAGTTACTCAGGGATCTCTGGAAACACCATATATTTT. Translated, it gives CASSYSGISGNTIYF.

This chain uses TRBV3-1 with TRBJ2-3; D is uncertain. The CDR3 consists of 13 residues. CDR1 and CDR2 (germline): LGHDT, YNNKEL (reference sequence). The CDR3 protein is CATEATAGDTQYF. CDR3 nucleotide sequence: TGTGCAACTGAGGCTACTGCCGGGGATACGCAGTATTTT.

This clonotype was recorded a few times. DNA for the CDR3: TGTGCCAGCAGCCAAGGTGCGGCAGGGGGTAATTCACCCCTCCACTTT. Encoded protein: CASSQGAAGGNSPLHF. V usage is TRBV3-1 and J usage is TRBJ1-6; 7 bases match TRBD1. CDR3 length: 16 amino acids. Losses at the gene ends were 1 base for V and 6 bases for J; bases not matched to a gene: 6. CDR1 and CDR2 from the germline V gene are LGHDT and YNNKEL (reference sequence). The full variable domain, completed using reference TRBV3-1 and TRBJ1-6, is DTAVSQTPKYLVTQMGNDKSIKCEQNLGHDTMYWYKQDSKKFLKIMFSYNNKELIINETVPNRFSPKSPDKAHLNLHINSLELGDSAVYFCASSQGAAGGNSPLHFGNGTRLTVT.

This clonotype showed up many times. The chain joins TRBV6-1 to TRBJ1-5; D gene unclear. Germline lookup yields CDR1 MNHNS and CDR2 SASEGT. Deletions cut 5 bases from V and 3 bases from J, with 8 bases between. The CDR3 extends over 13 amino acids. CDR3 residues: CASSPGYNQPQHF. CDR3 coding DNA: TGTGCCAGCAGTCCGGGATACAATCAGCCCCAGCATTTT.

The gene calls are TRBV24-1 and TRBJ2-3, with 9 bases lining up with TRBD1. With 4 bases clipped from V and 1 base from J, the junction kept 5 bases outside the gene matches. Germline V gene sequence: CDR1 KGHDR, CDR2 SFDVKD. The CDR3 is 16 amino acids. CDR3 DNA: TGTGCCACCAGTGACTGGGGACAGGGCCGCACAGATACGCAGTATTTT. As protein: CATSDWGQGRTDTQYF.

At least ten counts were recorded for this clonotype. The chain recombines TRBV20-1 with TRBJ1-5, with 10 nucleotides matching TRBD1. This CDR3 has 16 residues. Per germline, CDR1 DFQATT and CDR2 SNEGSKA (reference sequence). J was trimmed by 7 bases and V by 5 bases; bases with no gene match: 14. CDR3 nucleotide sequence: TGCAGTGCTTGGACAGGGGGATCCTTTATTGGGCAGCCCCAGCATTTT. Translating gives CSAWTGGSFIGQPQHF.

The chain carries TRBV9 and TRBJ2-3; TRBD2 agrees at 10 bases. CDR1 and CDR2 from the germline V gene are SGDLS and YYNGEE. J gave up 0 bases and V 0 bases, and 4 bases lay outside the gene matches. The CDR3 runs 17 residues. The CDR3 sequence is CASSVEAAGGSTDTQYF. In DNA, the CDR3 is TGTGCCAGCAGCGTAGAGGCAGCGGGGGGGAGCACAGATACGCAGTATTTT.

The table lists this clonotype with many counts. The V and J genes are TRBV6-1 and TRBJ2-1; 9 nucleotides line up with TRBD1. The ends lost 7 bases at V and 2 bases at J; junction bases unmatched: 6. The CDR3 extends over 15 amino acids. CDR1 and CDR2 (germline): MNHNS, SASEGT. The CDR3 DNA reads TGTGCCAGCACCGCGGGGGACAGGGCCTACAATGAGCAGTTCTTC. Protein sequence: CASTAGDRAYNEQFF.

This clonotype was seen ten or more times. The genes are TRBV20-1 and TRBJ2-7; D remains ambiguous. The length of the CDR3 is 10 residues. Germline lookup yields CDR1 DFQATT and CDR2 SNEGSKA (reference sequence). V lost 6 bases to trimming and J lost 6 bases, with 9 bases between them. The CDR3 DNA reads TGCAGTGCCCTCGTGGTCGAGCAGTACGTC. Amino acids: CSALVVEQYV.

This clonotype came up a few times. This rearrangement joins TRBV4-1 to TRBJ2-3; weak D call: TRBD2 (5 bases). Germline CDR1 MGHRA, CDR2 YSYEKL. This CDR3 spans 17 amino acids. The V end was cut by 1 base, the J end by 1 base, with 15 bases between. This CDR3 reads CASSQVRSGPRTDTQYF. The CDR3 DNA sequence: TGCGCCAGCAGCCAAGTAAGGAGCGGTCCTCGCACAGATACGCAGTATTTT.

This chain links TRBV12-3 or TRBV12-4 with TRBJ2-1; D gene ambiguous. This CDR3 is 13 amino acids long. V was cut by 0 bases and J by 8 bases, with 8 bases left in between. The CDR3 loop is CASSLAGGDEQFF. For the CDR3, the DNA is TGTGCCAGCAGTTTAGCTGGCGGAGATGAGCAGTTCTTC.